The 20 T cell receptor beta chains reported below all come from one sample, sequenced in a study of shared clonotypes between healthy human individuals. Profiled with immunoSEQ multiplex PCR; TCRdb holds only in-frame clones, not every one. The profile shows about 480,000 clones, less than 85% of them singletons. The specimen was PBMCs. These receptors all come from a woman aged 40 to 50 in good health. Some clones in this sample may be carry-over from other donors' samples.

The chain is built from TRBV7-3 and TRBJ2-7, with 10 bases fitting TRBD2. Trimming cost V 1 base and J 5 bases; bases outside gene matches: 2. This CDR3 spans 14 amino acids. Germline V lookup: CDR1 SGHTA, CDR2 FQGTGA. CDR3 amino acids: CASSLIAGGDEQYF. DNA of the CDR3: TGTGCCAGCAGCTTAATAGCGGGAGGTGACGAGCAGTACTTC. Together with reference TRBV7-3 and TRBJ2-7, the CDR3 gives the full variable domain: GAGVSQTPSNKVTEKGKYVELRCDPISGHTALYWYRQSLGQGPEFLIYFQGTGAADDSGLPNDRFFAVRPEGSVSTLKIQRTERGDSAVYLCASSLIAGGDEQYFGPGTRLTVT.

The chain employs TRBV18 and TRBJ2-7, with a possible D match to TRBD2 (5 bases). The V end was cut by 2 bases, the J end by 4 bases, with 15 bases between. This CDR3 has 15 residues. Germline V gene sequence: CDR1 KGHSH, CDR2 LQKENI. The CDR3 nucleotides read TGTGCCAGCTCACCATGGGGAGAGGGTCGGTACGAGCAGTACTTC. It is translated as CASSPWGEGRYEQYF.

For the CDR3, the DNA is TGTGCCAGCAGCGTCTTGGGGCCCTTGAGCACAGATACGCAGTATTTT. This sequence encodes CASSVLGPLSTDTQYF. The chain carries TRBV7-6 and TRBJ2-3, with D perhaps matching TRBD1 (5 bases). This CDR3 contains 16 residues. The V gene lost 5 bases and the J gene lost 0 bases, with 15 bases spanning the gap. The germline V gene has CDR1 SGHVS and CDR2 FNYEAQ.

The chain uses TRBV5-4 and TRBJ1-2, with no clear D. V lost 6 bases, J lost 4 bases, and 13 bases lay in between. Germline loops: CDR1 SGHNT, CDR2 YYREEE (reference sequence). The CDR3 is 13 residues long. The CDR3 DNA reads TGTGCCAGCACCAAGGACCGTGTCTATGGCTACACCTTC. Translation: CASTKDRVYGYTF.

The V gene is TRBV7-9, the J gene TRBJ1-1; TRBD1 might be the D (6 bases). The V gene's germline CDR1 is SEHNR and CDR2 FQNEAQ (reference sequence). With 1 base removed from V and 8 bases from J, the gap between germline ends came to 14 bases. The CDR3 is made up of 14 amino acids. The CDR3 here is CASSLGGGDPEAFF. CDR3 in DNA: TGTGCCAGCAGCTTAGGAGGGGGGGATCCCGAAGCTTTCTTT.

The V gene is TRBV11-2, the J gene TRBJ2-2; D may be TRBD1 (6 bases). V was shortened by 5 bases and J by 8 bases, with 12 bases between the two germline ends. There are 13 residues in the CDR3. The germline V gene has CDR1 SGHAT and CDR2 FQNNGV. Written as DNA, the CDR3 is TGTGCCAGCAGCCTACAAAGGGGGGGGGAGCTGTTTTTT. This encodes CASSLQRGGELFF.

The J gene is TRBJ2-7, the V gene TRBV7-2; D may match TRBD1 or TRBD2 (5 bases each). V was pared by 7 bases and J by 3 bases, with 19 bases between. CDR1 SGHTA and CDR2 FQGNSA come from the germline V gene. This CDR3 has 15 residues. CDR3 sequence (DNA): TGTGCCAGCATCCTCCCTGGGGGACCGCACTACGAGCAGTACTTC. Its protein product is CASILPGGPHYEQYF.

The rearrangement joins TRBV6-4 to TRBJ2-3; maybe TRBD2 (6 bases). The V and J ends lost 6 bases and 5 bases respectively, with 18 bases between them. The germline V gene encodes CDR1 MRHNA and CDR2 SNTAGT. The CDR3 loop spans 15 amino acids. In DNA form, the CDR3 reads TGTGCCAGCAGCCTCGGCGGAGGGTTCATAGATACGCAGTATTTT. Protein product: CASSLGGGFIDTQYF.

This chain uses TRBV9 with TRBJ2-1, with a tentative D call TRBD1 (6 bases). Germline CDR1 SGDLS, CDR2 YYNGEE. V lost 4 bases to trimming and J lost 4 bases, with 15 bases between them. This CDR3 contains 15 residues. CDR3 loop: CASSRVDGTYNEQFF. DNA of the CDR3: TGTGCCAGCAGCCGAGTGGACGGGACATACAATGAGCAGTTCTTC.

The chain recombines TRBV18 with TRBJ2-1; the D gene is possibly TRBD1 (5 bases). CDR1 is KGHSH and CDR2 is LQKENI in the germline V gene. The ends were cut back, 2 bases at V and 8 bases at J, with 16 bases in the middle. The CDR3 totals 15 residues. The CDR3 here is CASSPYQGNRYEQFF. CDR3 coding DNA: TGTGCCAGCTCACCATACCAGGGTAACCGGTATGAGCAGTTCTTC.

The V gene is TRBV2, the J gene TRBJ2-3, with TRBD2 matching 7 bases. The germline V gene encodes CDR1 SNHLY and CDR2 FYNNEI. With V trimmed by 6 bases and J by 4 bases, 16 bases remained unmatched. CDR3 size: 17 residues. This CDR3 is CASSKIGGGGSADTQYF. CDR3 in DNA: TGTGCCAGCAGCAAGATCGGCGGGGGAGGTTCAGCAGATACGCAGTATTTT. Drawing the rest from reference TRBV2 and TRBJ2-3, the complete variable domain is EPEVTQTPSHQVTQMGQEVILRCVPISNHLYFYWYRQILGQKVEFLVSFYNNEISEKSEIFDDQFSVERPDGSNFTLKIRSTKLEDSAMYFCASSKIGGGGSADTQYFGPGTRLTVL.

The chain recombines TRBV7-9 with TRBJ2-7; 13 bases align to TRBD2. The germline V gene has CDR1 SEHNR and CDR2 FQNEAQ (reference sequence). The CDR3 has 16 amino acids. V shed 2 bases, J shed 2 bases, and the junction held 3 bases outside the gene matches. This CDR3 reads CASSLPGTSGAYEQYF. CDR3 sequence (DNA): TGTGCCAGCAGCTTACCCGGGACTAGCGGGGCCTACGAGCAGTACTTC.

In this sample, this clone turned up a few times. The rearrangement uses TRBV7-3 and TRBJ2-5; no definite D call. The V end was cut by 5 bases, the J end by 7 bases, with 14 bases between. Germline CDR1 is SGHTA and CDR2 is FQGTGA. This CDR3 has 13 residues. DNA for the CDR3: TGTGCCAGCAGCACGGTCTGGGGTGGGACCCAGTACTTC. Translated: CASSTVWGGTQYF.

The CDR3 region has the DNA TGTGCCAGCAGCACCGGGACAGGGTTTGAAAAACTGTTTTTT. The encoded protein is CASSTGTGFEKLFF. This chain connects TRBV9 to TRBJ1-4, with TRBD1 matching over 9 bases. The CDR3 length is 14 residues. CDR1 SGDLS and CDR2 YYNGEE come from the germline V gene. V shed 4 bases and J 7 bases; nucleotides not matched to a gene: 5.

The J gene is TRBJ2-1, the V gene TRBV7-9; 14 bases are shared with TRBD2. The CDR3 is 18 residues long. V lost 2 bases, J lost 8 bases, and 11 bases stayed unmatched. Germline V lookup: CDR1 SEHNR, CDR2 FQNEAQ (reference sequence). CDR3 sequence: CASSLRLAGGPVIDEQFF. DNA of the CDR3: TGTGCCAGCAGCTTAAGACTAGCGGGAGGGCCAGTGATTGATGAGCAGTTCTTC.

In this sample, this clone turned up once. The rearrangement links TRBV19 to TRBJ2-7; 8 nucleotides agree with TRBD2. V dropped 5 bases and J dropped 2; count of bases not matched to a gene: 8. CDR1 is LNHDA, CDR2 SQIVND, per germline (reference sequence). CDR3 size: 15 residues. The CDR3 DNA follows: TGTGCCAGTAGTGCCGCGACTAGCGCCGCCTACGAGCAGTACTTC. Translation: CASSAATSAAYEQYF. Combining the CDR3 with reference TRBV19 and TRBJ2-7 gives the whole variable domain DGGITQSPKYLFRKEGQNVTLSCEQNLNHDAMYWYRQDPGQGLRLIYYSQIVNDFQKGDIAEGYSVSREKKESFPLTVTSAQKNPTAFYLCASSAATSAAYEQYFGPGTRLTVT.

V gene TRBV28 combines with J gene TRBJ1-1, with D perhaps matching TRBD1 (5 bases). The CDR3 spans 14 residues. From germline, CDR1 is MDHEN and CDR2 SYDVKM. Trimming removed 3 bases from V and 11 bases from J, with 19 bases in between. The CDR3 nucleotides are TGTGCCAGCAGTTTTGAGGCGGGACGCCTCGGGGCTTTCTTT. Amino acids: CASSFEAGRLGAFF.

The chain joins TRBV5-6 to TRBJ2-7, with 7 bases fitting TRBD1. The trim removed 5 bases at V and 0 bases at J, leaving 11 bases unmatched. CDR1 SGHDT and CDR2 YYEEEE come from the germline V gene. The CDR3 spans 16 residues. The DNA for the CDR3 is TGTGCCAGCAGACACTCCCGACAGGGAAGCTCCTACGAGCAGTACTTC. This codes for CASRHSRQGSSYEQYF.

The V and J genes are TRBV6-5 and TRBJ1-1, with TRBD1 identical over 8 bases. V dropped 0 bases and J dropped 8; count of bases not matched to a gene: 2. CDR1 MNHEY and CDR2 SVGAGI come from the germline V gene. The CDR3 consists of 13 residues. The CDR3 DNA reads TGTGCCAGCAGTTACTCGGGACAGGTCGAAGCTTTCTTT. Amino acids: CASSYSGQVEAFF.

V is TRBV9 and J is TRBJ2-5; the D gene is possibly TRBD2 (7 bases). The length of the CDR3 is 15 residues. CDR1 and CDR2 (germline): SGDLS, YYNGEE. V was shortened by 3 bases and J by 5 bases, with 17 bases between the two germline ends. CDR3 amino acids: CASSAQPQGGETQYF. The DNA for the CDR3 is TGTGCCAGCAGCGCCCAACCACAGGGAGGGGAGACCCAGTACTTC.